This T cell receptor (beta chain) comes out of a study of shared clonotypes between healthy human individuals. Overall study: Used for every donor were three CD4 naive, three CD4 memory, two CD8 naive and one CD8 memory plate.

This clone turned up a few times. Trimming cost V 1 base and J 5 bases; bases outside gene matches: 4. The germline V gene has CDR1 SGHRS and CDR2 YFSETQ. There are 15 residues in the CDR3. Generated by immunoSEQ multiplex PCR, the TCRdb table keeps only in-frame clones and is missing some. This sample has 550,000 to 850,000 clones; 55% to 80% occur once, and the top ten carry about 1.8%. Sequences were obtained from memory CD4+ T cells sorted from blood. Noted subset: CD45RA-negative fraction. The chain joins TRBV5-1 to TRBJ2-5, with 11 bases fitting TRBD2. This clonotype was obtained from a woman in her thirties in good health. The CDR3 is CASSLLASGRETQYF. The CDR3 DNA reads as TGCGCCAGCAGCTTGTTGGCTAGCGGGAGGGAGACCCAGTACTTC.